This TCR beta chain is drawn from a study of breast tumors, draining lymph nodes, adjacent tissues. Each CDR3 protein gets one entry after TCRdb re-called the multiplex PCR reads with MiXCR. The sample contains 66,000 or so distinct CDR3 sequences, less than 50% of which appear only once. Points from the study as a whole: Tumor T cell lymph node origin was a supported hypothesis, not proven. Tumor TCR diversity was below lymph nodes but above nontumor tissue.

There are many counts of this clonotype. What it binds is not known. Germline V lookup: CDR1 SGHAT, CDR2 FQDESV (reference sequence). Deletions cut 1 base from V and 2 bases from J, with 10 bases between. This CDR3 comprises 15 residues. Sequenced input: breast tumor tissue. The source of this sequence is a female donor with breast cancer. Some clones in this sample may be carry-over from other donors' samples. V and J are TRBV11-1 and TRBJ2-3; D is unresolved. The CDR3 reads CASSLDGQFTDTQYF. The DNA for the CDR3 is TGTGCCAGCAGCTTAGACGGGCAGTTCACAGATACGCAGTATTTT.